The present TCR beta chain was sequenced within a study of T cells after yellow fever vaccination. Findings and caveats of the study: Booster samples showed a return of most primary-vaccination clones (about 97% CD4, 88% CD8).

Germline CDR1 MNHEY, CDR2 SVGAGI. V lost 4 bases to trimming and J lost 0 bases, with 15 bases between them. The CDR3 covers 17 residues. A note on this clonotype: Its antigen is not known.

MiXCR, applied by TCRdb to the 5' RACE reads, yields one record per CDR3 protein. The table shows tens of thousands of distinct CDR3 sequences, with approximately 8% occurring only once. Sequencing was performed on CD8+ T cells sorted from PBMCs, taken 15 days after the yellow fever booster vaccination. The source of this sequence is a man aged 25-45 years who received the YFV17D yellow fever vaccine. The genes are TRBV6-5 and TRBJ2-2; tentatively, D is TRBD1 (5 bases). The chain's CDR3 is CASSWSVGHANTGELFF. DNA for the CDR3: TGTGCCAGCAGTTGGTCGGTTGGACACGCGAACACCGGGGAGCTGTTTTTT.